The following is a T cell receptor beta chain sequence with its context. The antigen is not known. Blood draws occurred at baseline, cycle 4 day 1, and cycle 7 day 1. The data stem from a study of OX40 agonist ivuxolimab in advanced cancers. Study summary: Patients were 65% to 85% male with ages roughly 20 to 90, mean around 61. Study-wide points: Not determined was the antigen specificity of the expanded peripheral T cells.

Measured with immunoSEQ multiplex PCR; TCRdb has only the in-frame clones, and not every one. Of about 73,000 clones listed, 90% are singletons. Germline trimming cut 4 bases from V and 5 bases from J; bases unmatched to any gene: 13. Germline-derived CDR1 and CDR2 are SGHNT and YYREEE (reference sequence). This CDR3 has 18 residues. The clonotype originates from an adult with an advanced solid tumor such as melanoma, head and neck, liver or kidney cancer. The chain joins TRBV5-4 to TRBJ2-5, with 14 positions matching TRBD2. Sequencing was performed on CD4+ or CD8+ T cells sorted from blood, taken in a trial of the OX40 agonist ivuxolimab. The CDR3 DNA is TGTGCCAGCAGCCAGGACGGGACTAGCGGGAGTTTCGGGGAGACCCAGTACTTC. Translation gives CASSQDGTSGSFGETQYF. Full variable domain (outside the CDR3, taken from reference TRBV5-4 and TRBJ2-5): ETGVTQSPTHLIKTRGQQVTLRCSSQSGHNTVSWYQQALGQGPQFIFQYYREEENGRGNFPPRFSGLQFPNYSSELNVNALELDDSALYLCASSQDGTSGSFGETQYFGPGTRLLVL.